A selection of T cell receptor beta chains follows, all from one sample in a study of early T cells in non-severe SARS-CoV-2 infection. Using its own MiXCR run on the 5' RACE reads, TCRdb lists one record per CDR3 protein. The table lists about 49,000 distinct CDR3 sequences, roughly 10% of them singletons. The sample comprised whole blood. Receptors were obtained from an adult who was a healthcare worker with PCR-confirmed SARS-CoV-2 infection or an uninfected control (not recorded which). The CDR3 runs from the conserved cysteine through the conserved F or W. The D gene is left open where the match is weak. The size field is filled for only some rows; it gives once, few, many or a size class.

CDR3 DNA	CDR3 protein	V gene	J gene	D gene	clone size
TGTGCCAGCAGCCCCGGCCGGGACGGAGCTTTCTTT	CASSPGRDGAFF	TRBV12-3/TRBV12-4	TRBJ1-1	NA	NA
TGTGCCAGCAGGCCCCTAGCGGGGGGTAGCACAGATACGCAGTATTTT	CASRPLAGGSTDTQYF	TRBV6-1	TRBJ2-3	TRBD2	NA
TGTGCCATCAGTGACTTGGTGCAAGAGACCCAGTACTTC	CAISDLVQETQYF	TRBV10-3	TRBJ2-5	NA	few
TGCAGCGTTGTGGGAGTACTCAACACCGGGGAGCTGTTTTTT	CSVVGVLNTGELFF	TRBV29-1	TRBJ2-2	NA	few
TGCGCCAGCAGTCAATCGGTCCTGAGCTCCTACGAGCAGTACTTC	CASSQSVLSSYEQYF	TRBV23-1	TRBJ2-7	NA	many
TGTGCCAGTGACGATGGCGGCTTCAGCTCCTACAATGAGCAGTTCTTC	CASDDGGFSSYNEQFF	TRBV19	TRBJ2-1	NA	many
TGTGCCAGCAGCCCTAGCGGGGGTCTTGGCAATGAGCAGTTCTTC	CASSPSGGLGNEQFF	TRBV7-3	TRBJ2-1	TRBD2	NA
TGTGCCAGCAGTTACTTGGGACTAGCGGATTACGAGCAGTACTTC	CASSYLGLADYEQYF	TRBV6-6	TRBJ2-7	TRBD2	NA
TGTGCCAGCAGCGAGACGGGACTAGCGGACTACGAGCAGTACTTC	CASSETGLADYEQYF	TRBV9	TRBJ2-7	TRBD2	few
TGTGCCATCAGTGAGTTAGCAAGCTCTGAGCAGTTCTTC	CAISELASSEQFF	TRBV10-3	TRBJ2-1	NA	NA
TGCGCCAGCAGCGAAGGCCGGGGAGTGGATGAAGCTTTCTTT	CASSEGRGVDEAFF	TRBV4-3	TRBJ1-1	NA	many
TGTGCCAGCAGCCCGATCCATGAGCAGTTCTTC	CASSPIHEQFF	TRBV7-2	TRBJ2-1	NA	NA
TGTGCCAGCAGCAGCGCAGGGAGAGGCGAGACCCAGTACTTC	CASSSAGRGETQYF	TRBV7-2	TRBJ2-5	NA	few
TGTGCCAGCAGCTTTCAGAGCGCAGATACGCAGTATTTT	CASSFQSADTQYF	TRBV7-3	TRBJ2-3	NA	many
TGTGCCAGCAGCCACCCCCGGACGAGCGGGAGGAAGCTCTACAATGAGCAGTTCTTC	CASSHPRTSGRKLYNEQFF	TRBV11-3	TRBJ2-1	TRBD2	many
TGTGCCAGCAGCCGGGGGGACCAATATCAGCCCCAGCATTTT	CASSRGDQYQPQHF	TRBV27	TRBJ1-5	NA	many
TGCAGTGTTGGGGGGGTCCCCCTCTCCTACGAGCAGTACTTC	CSVGGVPLSYEQYF	TRBV20-1	TRBJ2-7	TRBD2	NA
TGTGCCAGCAGCTTAGCGGGCAGTCTTGAAAAACTGTTTTTT	CASSLAGSLEKLFF	TRBV7-9	TRBJ1-4	NA	NA
TGCAGTGCCTCTCGGGACTCCTCTGGAAACACCATATATTTT	CSASRDSSGNTIYF	TRBV20-1	TRBJ1-3	NA	many
TGCAGCGTTGTCAGGGGCGCTACTCACTACAATGAGCAGTTCTTC	CSVVRGATHYNEQFF	TRBV29-1	TRBJ2-1	NA	few
TGTGCTCGATCCGGGGGGGCAAACACTGAAGCTTTCTTT	CARSGGANTEAFF	TRBV30	TRBJ1-1	NA	NA
TGCAGTGCTAGAGATTGGGCTAGCGGAGGTCGGGGGTTCTTC	CSARDWASGGRGFF	TRBV20-1	TRBJ2-1	TRBD2	few
TGTGCCAGCAGCCCCACTCGGACTAGCGGGAGAATAGGTGAGCAGTTCTTC	CASSPTRTSGRIGEQFF	TRBV6-2/TRBV6-3	TRBJ2-1	TRBD2	NA
TGTGCCATAGAAGATAGCGGGGATAGCTCCTACAATGAGCAGTTCTTC	CAIEDSGDSSYNEQFF	TRBV10-3	TRBJ2-1	TRBD2	many
TGCAGCCCGTTGAGCGCTCACTCCTACGAGCAGTACTTC	CSPLSAHSYEQYF	TRBV29-1	TRBJ2-7	NA	NA
TGTGCCAGCAGCTCGGACGATAATTCACCCCTCCACTTT	CASSSDDNSPLHF	TRBV7-6	TRBJ1-6	NA	many
TGCAGCGTTGGCCTGGGCGCGATAGGCTACACCTTC	CSVGLGAIGYTF	TRBV29-1	TRBJ1-2	NA	few
TGCAGTGCTAGAGACCCGACTAGCGGGGGGGCCTACTACAATGAGCAGTTCTTC	CSARDPTSGGAYYNEQFF	TRBV20-1	TRBJ2-1	TRBD2	NA
TGTGCCAGCAGTTACACGGGCTACGAGCAGTACTTC	CASSYTGYEQYF	TRBV6-6	TRBJ2-7	NA	many
TGCGCCAGCAGCCAGAACTTGGGACAGGGAGGATCTGGGGCCAACGTCCTGACTTTC	CASSQNLGQGGSGANVLTF	TRBV4-1	TRBJ2-6	TRBD1	many
TGTGCCAGCAGAGAGAACGGCCCAGATACGCAGTATTTT	CASRENGPDTQYF	TRBV2	TRBJ2-3	NA	few
TGCGCCAGCAGCTTGTTGGGGGTCTACGAGCAGTACTTC	CASSLLGVYEQYF	TRBV5-1	TRBJ2-7	NA	many
TGTGCCAGCAGTCTACAGGGGGTTTCCAATCAGCCCCAGCATTTT	CASSLQGVSNQPQHF	TRBV28	TRBJ1-5	TRBD1	NA
TGTGCCATCAGTGACGATATGACAGGGGGAATGAGAGGCTACACCTTC	CAISDDMTGGMRGYTF	TRBV10-3	TRBJ1-2	TRBD1	many
TGTGCCAGCAGCGTAAACAGCGGGAGGTTTAGCTCCTACAATGAGCAGTTCTTC	CASSVNSGRFSSYNEQFF	TRBV9	TRBJ2-1	TRBD2	few
TGCGCCAGCAGCCGAGAGGGTACTTGGAACACTGAAGCTTTCTTT	CASSREGTWNTEAFF	TRBV4-1	TRBJ1-1	NA	many
TGCGCCAGCAGCCAAGACTCCGTGGCTTTCTACGAGCAGTACTTC	CASSQDSVAFYEQYF	TRBV4-1	TRBJ2-7	NA	few
TGCAGCGTCCGACTAGCGGGAGGCTATAGGGAGACCCAGTACTTC	CSVRLAGGYRETQYF	TRBV29-1	TRBJ2-5	TRBD2	few
TGCGCCAGCTCCACAGGGGATAACCAGCCCCAGCATTTT	CASSTGDNQPQHF	TRBV10-2	TRBJ1-5	TRBD1	few